The 28 T cell receptor beta chains below all came from one sample that was sequenced in a study of blood T cell repertoires in COVID-19. Sequenced by immunoSEQ multiplex PCR; TCRdb stores in-frame clones only, minus some. The sample has hundreds of thousands of clones, about 87% seen once. Sample: PBMCs or T cells enriched from blood (not recorded which). These receptors were obtained from a woman in her forties with acute COVID-19.

V and J are TRBV21-1 and TRBJ1-6. TRBV21-1 is listed as a pseudogene. This CDR3 comprises 19 residues. CDR3 residues: CASSKVFGQRGLYNSPLHF. The CDR3 nucleotides read TGTGCCAGCAGCAAAGTGTTCGGGCAGCGCGGGTTGTATAATTCACCCCTCCACTTT.

CDR3 nucleotide sequence: TGTGCCAGCAGCTCACAGAACAGCTATGGCTACACCTTC. Its translation is CASSSQNSYGYTF. The chain is built from TRBV7-9 and TRBJ1-2; the D is unclear. This CDR3 contains 13 residues. V was pared by 4 bases and J by 4 bases, with 10 bases between. Germline CDR1 SEHNR, CDR2 FQNEAQ (reference sequence). The variable domain in full, with the rest retrieved from reference TRBV7-9 and TRBJ1-2, is DTGVSQNPRHKITKRGQNVTFRCDPISEHNRLYWYRQTLGQGPEFLTYFQNEAQLEKSRLLSDRFSAERPKGSFSTLEIQRTEQGDSAMYLCASSSQNSYGYTFGSGTRLTVV.

The chain recombines TRBV12-5 with TRBJ1-5; 10 bases align to TRBD1. CDR1 and CDR2 (germline): LGHNT, FRNRAP. Trimming took 1 base from V and 5 from J; bases not matched to a gene: 2. There are 15 residues in the CDR3. CDR3 DNA sequence: TGTGCTAGTGGTTTGGGACAGGGGGCTTATCAGCCCCAGCATTTT. Translating it yields CASGLGQGAYQPQHF.

This clone has only one observation. The rearrangement uses TRBV19 and TRBJ1-1, with D maybe TRBD1 (6 bases). This CDR3 is 17 amino acids long. Between the trimmed V and J ends, which lost 3 bases and 1 base, there was a span of 18 bases. Germline assignment: CDR1 LNHDA and CDR2 SQIVND (reference sequence). This CDR3 reads CASSIGMILTGNTEAFF. CDR3 coding DNA: TGTGCCAGTAGTATTGGAATGATTTTGACAGGGAACACTGAAGCTTTCTTT.

This chain joins TRBV7-2 and TRBJ1-3, with 8 bases matching TRBD1. The CDR3 runs to 14 residues. V lost 6 bases, J lost 1 base, and 2 bases stayed unmatched. Germline values: CDR1 SGHTA, CDR2 FQGNSA. CDR3 nucleotide sequence: TGTGCCAGCAGGCGGACAGGGTCTGGAAACACCATATATTTT. Translated: CASRRTGSGNTIYF.

V usage is TRBV11-2 and J usage is TRBJ2-2; TRBD2 aligns across 11 bases. V lost 5 bases, J lost 2 bases, and 4 bases stayed unmatched. Germline CDR1 and CDR2: SGHAT and FQNNGV. This CDR3 region has 16 residues. The CDR3: CASSRLAGPNTGELFF. CDR3 sequence (DNA): TGTGCCAGCAGCAGACTAGCGGGACCCAACACCGGGGAGCTGTTTTTT.

The CDR3 reads CASSLQGAGYGYTF. In DNA form, the CDR3 reads TGTGCCAGCAGTTTACAGGGGGCTGGCTATGGCTACACCTTC. The chain uses TRBV27 and TRBJ1-2, with 8 bases identical to TRBD1. This CDR3 region has 14 residues. Trimming cost V 2 bases and J 4 bases; bases outside gene matches: 3. Germline CDR1 and CDR2: MNHEY and SMNVEV (reference sequence).

The chain carries TRBV19 and TRBJ2-3, with TRBD2 matching over 10 bases. V dropped 6 bases and J dropped 1; count of bases not matched to a gene: 4. The CDR3 has 15 residues. From germline, CDR1 is LNHDA and CDR2 SQIVND (reference sequence). The CDR3 loop reads CASSPGTSGTDTQYF. CDR3 bases: TGTGCCAGTAGCCCCGGGACTAGCGGCACAGATACGCAGTATTTT.

V is TRBV28 and J is TRBJ2-3; 8 nucleotides line up with TRBD1. Germline lookup yields CDR1 MDHEN and CDR2 SYDVKM. The V and J ends lost 8 bases and 2 bases, in that order; junction bases with no gene match: 6. This CDR3 is 14 amino acids long. The CDR3 here is CASGETGATDTQYF. The CDR3 bases are TGTGCCAGCGGCGAGACAGGGGCCACAGATACGCAGTATTTT.

This chain joins TRBV24-1 and TRBJ2-7, with D unresolved. V shed 11 bases and J shed 3 bases, with 13 bases lying between them. The germline V gene has CDR1 KGHDR and CDR2 SFDVKD. The CDR3 runs 12 residues. The CDR3 DNA reads as TGTGCCATTCATCCCGCCGGCTACGAGCAGTACGTC. Its translation is CAIHPAGYEQYV.

V usage is TRBV7-3 and J usage is TRBJ1-1; D is unresolved. The CDR3 length is 14 residues. CDR1 SGHTA and CDR2 FQGTGA come from the germline V gene. Between the trimmed V and J ends, which lost 2 bases and 0 bases, there was a span of 7 bases. The CDR3 DNA reads as TGTGCCAGCAGCTTATCATCAATGAACACTGAAGCTTTCTTT. The encoded protein is CASSLSSMNTEAFF. Full variable domain (remainder filled in from reference TRBV7-3 and TRBJ1-1): GAGVSQTPSNKVTEKGKYVELRCDPISGHTALYWYRQSLGQGPEFLIYFQGTGAADDSGLPNDRFFAVRPEGSVSTLKIQRTERGDSAVYLCASSLSSMNTEAFFGQGTRLTVV.

The V and J genes are TRBV18 and TRBJ1-2; possibly TRBD1 for D (5 bases). Trimming removed 6 bases at V and 2 bases at J, with 13 bases between. The CDR3 runs to 14 residues. Germline CDR1 KGHSH, CDR2 LQKENI. The CDR3 DNA is TGTGCCAGCTCCCCCACGGGGGAGAACTATGGCTACACCTTC. Its translation is CASSPTGENYGYTF.

In its sample, this clone was seen a few times. The chain couples TRBV5-1 to TRBJ2-3; TRBD2 matches 8 bases. Germline values: CDR1 SGHRS, CDR2 YFSETQ. Trimming took 0 bases from V and 4 from J; bases not matched to a gene: 4. The CDR3 loop spans 15 amino acids. The CDR3: CASSLVSGGADTQYF. The CDR3 DNA reads as TGCGCCAGCAGCTTGGTTTCGGGAGGGGCAGATACGCAGTATTTT.

The chain recombines TRBV4-2 with TRBJ2-7; tentative D call: TRBD1 (5 bases). V lost 4 bases and J lost 4, with 23 bases in between. The V gene's germline CDR1 is LGHNA and CDR2 YNFKEQ. The CDR3 length is 17 residues. The CDR3 loop is CASSPLDTSSLGYEQYF. CDR3 DNA sequence: TGTGCCAGCAGCCCCTTGGACACGAGTTCGCTGGGGTACGAGCAGTACTTC.

This clone occurred a few times. The chain carries TRBV2 and TRBJ2-7; 7 bases fit TRBD1. The CDR3 consists of 15 residues. Germline values: CDR1 SNHLY, CDR2 FYNNEI. V was pared by 6 bases and J by 0 bases, with 8 bases of the junction left unmatched. CDR3 region: CASRAKRDSSYEQYV. The CDR3, as DNA: TGTGCCAGCAGGGCTAAACGGGACAGCTCCTACGAGCAGTACGTC.

The rearrangement joins TRBV28 to TRBJ1-5; D might be TRBD1 (6 bases). Trimming took off 4 bases at V and 0 bases at J, with 13 bases between the two ends. CDR1 and CDR2 (germline): MDHEN, SYDVKM. The CDR3 is 16 amino acids. CDR3 protein: CASSSLQGYSNQPQHF. DNA of the CDR3: TGTGCCAGCAGTTCCCTCCAGGGGTATAGCAATCAGCCCCAGCATTTT.

This rearrangement joins TRBV12-3 or TRBV12-4 to TRBJ1-5; D is uncertain. V lost 1 base and J lost 9, with 7 bases in between. This CDR3 has 12 amino acids. The CDR3 reads CASSLVPGPQHF. The CDR3 DNA is TGTGCCAGCAGTTTAGTTCCGGGGCCCCAGCATTTT.

The chain is built from TRBV19 and TRBJ2-1; 8 bases agree with TRBD1. The CDR3 consists of 13 residues. The germline gives CDR1 LNHDA, CDR2 SQIVND (reference sequence). V shed 4 bases, J shed 7 bases, and the junction held 3 bases outside the gene matches. The CDR3 spells CASSTHRGNEQFF. The CDR3 region has the DNA TGTGCCAGTAGTACCCACAGGGGGAATGAGCAGTTCTTC.

This clone showed up many times. The V gene is TRBV21-1, the J gene TRBJ1-5; the table's D call, TRBD1, has no DNA check behind it. TRBV21-1 is tagged as a pseudogene. The CDR3 spans 19 residues. CDR3 nucleotide sequence: TGTGCCAGCATATACTCTGCGTTGGACAGGTTGACTTTCAATCAGCCCCAGCATTTT. Translated: CASIYSALDRLTFNQPQHF.

V is TRBV24-1 and J is TRBJ1-6; the match to TRBD1 covers 9 bases. The J segment lost 3 bases and the V segment lost 5 bases, leaving 1 base of the junction unmatched. This CDR3 is built from 15 residues. The germline V gene encodes CDR1 KGHDR and CDR2 SFDVKD. CDR3 coding DNA: TGTGCCACCAGTGCGGGACAGGGCTATAATTCACCCCTCCACTTT. Protein: CATSAGQGYNSPLHF.

CDR3 DNA sequence: TGTGCCAGCAGCAGGGACAGGGGGAATTTGGAGACCCAGTACTTC. Protein sequence: CASSRDRGNLETQYF. V usage is TRBV5-6 and J usage is TRBJ2-5; 11 bases fit TRBD1. Germline V lookup: CDR1 SGHDT, CDR2 YYEEEE. V shed 4 bases, J shed 5 bases, and the junction held 7 bases outside the gene matches. This CDR3 has 15 residues. The complete variable domain, with remaining parts taken from reference TRBV5-6 and TRBJ2-5, reads DAGVTQSPTHLIKTRGQQVTLRCSPKSGHDTVSWYQQALGQGPQFIFQYYEEEERQRGNFPDRFSGHQFPNYSSELNVNALLLGDSALYLCASSRDRGNLETQYFGPGTRLLVL.

The V gene is TRBV27, the J gene TRBJ2-6; TRBD2 agrees at 7 bases. This CDR3 region has 16 residues. Per germline, CDR1 MNHEY and CDR2 SMNVEV (reference sequence). The V and J ends lost 4 bases and 1 base, in that order; junction bases with no gene match: 4. The CDR3 bases are TGTGCCAGCAGTTCCCCCGGGGGGTCTGGGGCCAACGTCCTGACTTTC. It specifies CASSSPGGSGANVLTF.

This sequence joins TRBV3-1 (or the pseudogene TRBV3-2) and TRBJ2-7; TRBD2 agrees at 7 bases. CDR1 and CDR2 (germline): LGHDT, YNNKEL (reference sequence). CDR3 length equals 16 residues. The J segment lost 5 bases and the V segment lost 4 bases, leaving 14 bases of the junction unmatched. The CDR3 DNA is TGTGCCAGCAGCCGAGCCGGCCTAGCGGTTTACAACGAGCAGTACTTC. Protein sequence: CASSRAGLAVYNEQYF.

The chain carries TRBV19 and TRBJ2-1; 8 positions agree with TRBD2. The junction had 13 bases not matched to a gene; V was cut back by 4 bases and J by 5 bases. This CDR3 comprises 17 residues. CDR1 and CDR2 (germline): LNHDA, SQIVND (reference sequence). CDR3 coding DNA: TGTGCCAGTAGTAGGACTAGCAGAATGGGGGGCCACAATGAGCAGTTCTTC. It yields the protein CASSRTSRMGGHNEQFF.

The chain has TRBV9 and TRBJ2-1; TRBD2 matches 9 bases. V gave up 3 bases and J gave up 5 bases; unmatched junction bases: 9. CDR1 is SGDLS, CDR2 YYNGEE, per germline. This CDR3 has 16 amino acids. CDR3: CASSAQGLATNNEQFF. The CDR3 DNA is TGTGCCAGCAGCGCTCAGGGACTAGCCACCAACAATGAGCAGTTCTTC.

The chain has TRBV24-1 and TRBJ1-2; D uncertain. The germline gives CDR1 KGHDR, CDR2 SFDVKD. Deletions cut 4 bases from V and 2 bases from J, with 4 bases between. CDR3 length: 12 amino acids. The CDR3 nucleotides are TGTGCCACCAGTGACGTGAACTATGGCTACACCTTC. Amino acids: CATSDVNYGYTF.

The chain combines TRBV5-1 with TRBJ2-4, with 14 positions matching TRBD2. This CDR3 has 20 residues. Germline V CDR1 and CDR2: SGHRS, YFSETQ. The ends lost 1 base at V and 7 bases at J; junction bases unmatched: 16. In DNA form, the CDR3 reads TGCGCCAGCAGCTTGCTGTCTGCGGGACTAGCGGGAGAGGAGAGGAACATTCAGTACTTC. Its protein product is CASSLLSAGLAGEERNIQYF.

The rearrangement joins TRBV25-1 to TRBJ1-4; 10 bases line up with TRBD1. CDR1 is MGHDK and CDR2 is SYGVNS in the germline V gene. The CDR3 sequence is 15 residues long. Trimming cost V 4 bases and J 6 bases; bases outside gene matches: 5. Here the CDR3 reads CASSGNGQGDEKLFF. The CDR3 DNA reads as TGTGCCAGCAGTGGCAATGGACAGGGGGATGAAAAACTGTTTTTT. Variable domain in full (rest from reference TRBV25-1 and TRBJ1-4): EADIYQTPRYLVIGTGKKITLECSQTMGHDKMYWYQQDPGMELHLIHYSYGVNSTEKGDLSSESTVSRIRTEHFPLTLESARPSHTSQYLCASSGNGQGDEKLFFGSGTQLSVL.